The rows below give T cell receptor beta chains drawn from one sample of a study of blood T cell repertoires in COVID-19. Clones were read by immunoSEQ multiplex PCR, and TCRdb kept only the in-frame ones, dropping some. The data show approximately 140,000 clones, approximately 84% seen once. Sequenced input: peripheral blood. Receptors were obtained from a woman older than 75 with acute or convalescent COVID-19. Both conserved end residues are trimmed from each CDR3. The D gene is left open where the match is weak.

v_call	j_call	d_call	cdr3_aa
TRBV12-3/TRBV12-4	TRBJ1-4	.	ASSTPGEKLF
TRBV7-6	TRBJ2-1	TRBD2	ASSTSSGGYNEQF
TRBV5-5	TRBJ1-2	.	ASSLRASAGNYGYT
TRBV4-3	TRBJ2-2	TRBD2	ASSQGLAGADTGELF
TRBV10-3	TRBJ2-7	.	AISRDYEQY
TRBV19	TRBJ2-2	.	ASSLDRTGTGELF
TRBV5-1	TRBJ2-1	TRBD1	ASSLSARQGTYEQF
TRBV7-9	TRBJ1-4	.	ASSSSATNEKLF
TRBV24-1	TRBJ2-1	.	ATGSSTRFWEQF
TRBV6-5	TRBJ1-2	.	ASSYSGEWYGYT
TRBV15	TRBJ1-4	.	ATSRVGGRNEKLF
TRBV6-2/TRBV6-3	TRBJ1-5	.	ASSPMRTVNQPQH
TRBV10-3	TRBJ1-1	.	AISESRGTEAF
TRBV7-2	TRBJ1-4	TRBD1	ASSWDRASNEKLF
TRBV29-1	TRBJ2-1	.	SIQPPGKQF
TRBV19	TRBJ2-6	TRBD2	ASSTPGLAASGANVLT
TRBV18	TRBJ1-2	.	ASSPPLKSGYT
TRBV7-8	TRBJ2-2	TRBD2	ASSPPRMGGTNTGELF
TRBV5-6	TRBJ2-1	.	ASSLGLSSYNEQF
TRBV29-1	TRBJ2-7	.	SVGQTSYEQY
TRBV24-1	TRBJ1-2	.	ATPISPGRRANYGYT
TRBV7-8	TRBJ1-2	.	ASSLGREDYGYT
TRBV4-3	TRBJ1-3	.	ASSQDPGGSGNTIY
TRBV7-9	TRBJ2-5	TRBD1	ASSPGTVQETQY
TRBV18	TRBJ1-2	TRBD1	ASSPSSGTGSGGYT
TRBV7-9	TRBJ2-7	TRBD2	ASSRDLAGLYEQY
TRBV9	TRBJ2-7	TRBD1	ASSSSTGFYEQY
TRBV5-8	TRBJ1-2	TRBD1	ASSLGTGVGYGYT